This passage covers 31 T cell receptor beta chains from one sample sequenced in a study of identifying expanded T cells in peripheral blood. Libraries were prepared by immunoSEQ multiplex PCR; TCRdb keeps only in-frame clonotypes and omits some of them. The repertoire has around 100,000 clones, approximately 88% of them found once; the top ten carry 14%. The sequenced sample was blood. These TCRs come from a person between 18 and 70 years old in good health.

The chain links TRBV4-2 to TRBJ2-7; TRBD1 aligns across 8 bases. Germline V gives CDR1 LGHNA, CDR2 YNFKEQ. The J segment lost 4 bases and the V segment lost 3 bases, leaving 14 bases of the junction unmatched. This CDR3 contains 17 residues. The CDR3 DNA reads TGTGCCAGCAGCCAGTACCATCAGGGGGCTAATCGGTACGAGCAGTACTTC. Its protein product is CASSQYHQGANRYEQYF.

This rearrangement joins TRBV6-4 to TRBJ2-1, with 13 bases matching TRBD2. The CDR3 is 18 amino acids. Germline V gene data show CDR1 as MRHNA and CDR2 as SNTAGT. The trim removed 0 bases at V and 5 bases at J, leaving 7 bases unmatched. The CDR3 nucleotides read TGTGCCAGCAGTGACTCCGGACTAGCGGGAGTTCCCGACAATGAGCAGTTCTTC. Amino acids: CASSDSGLAGVPDNEQFF.

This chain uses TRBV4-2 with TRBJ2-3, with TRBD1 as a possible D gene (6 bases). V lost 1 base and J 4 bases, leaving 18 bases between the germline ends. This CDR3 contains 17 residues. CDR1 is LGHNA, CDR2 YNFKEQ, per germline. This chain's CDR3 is CASSQVESHTGPDTQYF. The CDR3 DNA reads TGTGCCAGCAGCCAAGTTGAGAGCCACACAGGGCCAGATACGCAGTATTTT.

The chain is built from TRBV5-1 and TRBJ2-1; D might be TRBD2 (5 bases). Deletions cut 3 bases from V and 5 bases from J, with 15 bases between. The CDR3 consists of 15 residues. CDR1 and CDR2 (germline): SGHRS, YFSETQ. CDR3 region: CASSSVPGNHNEQFF. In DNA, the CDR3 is TGCGCCAGCAGCTCGGTCCCGGGGAACCACAATGAGCAGTTCTTC.

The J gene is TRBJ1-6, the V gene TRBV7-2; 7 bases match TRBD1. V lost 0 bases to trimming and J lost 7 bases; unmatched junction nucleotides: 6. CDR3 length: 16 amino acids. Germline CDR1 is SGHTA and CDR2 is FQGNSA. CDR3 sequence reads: CASSLASRGGNSPLHF. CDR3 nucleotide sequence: TGTGCCAGCAGCTTAGCGTCCAGGGGGGGGAATTCACCCCTCCACTTT.

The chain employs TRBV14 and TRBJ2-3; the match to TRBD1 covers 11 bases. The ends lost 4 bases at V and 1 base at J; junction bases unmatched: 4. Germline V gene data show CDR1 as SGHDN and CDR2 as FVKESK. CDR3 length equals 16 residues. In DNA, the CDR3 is TGTGCCAGCAGCCCGCTGGGACAGGGGGGCACAGATACGCAGTATTTT. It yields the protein CASSPLGQGGTDTQYF.

The CDR3 here is CASSPPGQGLKLFF. CDR3 bases: TGTGCCAGCAGTCCTCCGGGACAGGGGTTAAAACTGTTTTTT. This chain joins TRBV6-5 and TRBJ1-4; 10 nucleotides agree with TRBD1. V lost 5 bases, J lost 10 bases, and 7 bases stayed unmatched. Germline V lookup: CDR1 MNHEY, CDR2 SVGAGI. This CDR3 is built from 14 residues.

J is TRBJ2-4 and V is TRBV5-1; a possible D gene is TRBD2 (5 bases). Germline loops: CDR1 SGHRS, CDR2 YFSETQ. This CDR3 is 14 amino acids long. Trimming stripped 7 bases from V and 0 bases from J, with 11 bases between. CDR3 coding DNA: TGCGCCAGCGCGGACGGGATAGCCAAAAACATTCAGTACTTC. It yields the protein CASADGIAKNIQYF.

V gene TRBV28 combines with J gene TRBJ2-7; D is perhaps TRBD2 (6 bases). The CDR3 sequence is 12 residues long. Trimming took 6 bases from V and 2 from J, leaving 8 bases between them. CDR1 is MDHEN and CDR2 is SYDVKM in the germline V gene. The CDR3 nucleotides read TGTGCCAGCAGCGGGAGTCCCTACGAGCAGTACTTC. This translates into CASSGSPYEQYF.

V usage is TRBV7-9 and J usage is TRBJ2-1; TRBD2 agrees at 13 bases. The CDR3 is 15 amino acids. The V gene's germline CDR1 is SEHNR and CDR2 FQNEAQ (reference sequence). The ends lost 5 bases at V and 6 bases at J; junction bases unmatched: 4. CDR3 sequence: CASSPGLAGSNEQFF. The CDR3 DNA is TGTGCCAGCAGCCCGGGACTAGCGGGGTCCAATGAGCAGTTCTTC.

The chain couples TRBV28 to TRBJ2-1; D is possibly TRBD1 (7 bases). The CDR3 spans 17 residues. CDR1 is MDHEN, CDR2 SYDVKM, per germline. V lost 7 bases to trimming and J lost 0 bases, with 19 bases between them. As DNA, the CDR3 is TGTGCCAGCAACAGGGGAGGAGTGGGAGCCTCCTACAATGAGCAGTTCTTC. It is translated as CASNRGGVGASYNEQFF.

The CDR3 nucleotides read TGTGCCAGCAGCTTAGCGGGGGACAGGGGTGACAACGAGCAGTACTTC. This encodes CASSLAGDRGDNEQYF. This sequence joins TRBV13 and TRBJ2-7; 10 bases fit TRBD1. CDR1 and CDR2 from the germline V gene are PRHDT and FYEKMQ (reference sequence). There are 16 residues in the CDR3. Trimming at V came to 1 base and at J to 5 bases, leaving 8 bases not matched to a gene.

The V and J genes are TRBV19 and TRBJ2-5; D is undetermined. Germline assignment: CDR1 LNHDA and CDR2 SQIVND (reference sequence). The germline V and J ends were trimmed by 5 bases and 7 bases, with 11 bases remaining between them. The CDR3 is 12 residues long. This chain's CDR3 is CASSSSGGTQYF. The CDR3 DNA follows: TGTGCCAGTAGTTCCTCCGGTGGGACCCAGTACTTC.

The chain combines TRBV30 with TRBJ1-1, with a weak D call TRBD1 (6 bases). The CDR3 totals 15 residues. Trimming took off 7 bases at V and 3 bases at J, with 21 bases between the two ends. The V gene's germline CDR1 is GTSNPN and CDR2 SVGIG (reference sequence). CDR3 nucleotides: TGTGCCTCGACAGGAAGGAGGTTAGCAGACACTGAAGCTTTCTTT. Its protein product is CASTGRRLADTEAFF.

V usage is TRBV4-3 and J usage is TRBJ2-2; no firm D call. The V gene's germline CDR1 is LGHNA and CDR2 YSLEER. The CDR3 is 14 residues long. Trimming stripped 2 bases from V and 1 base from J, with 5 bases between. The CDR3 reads CASSQTVNTGELFF. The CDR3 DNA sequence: TGCGCCAGCAGCCAAACGGTGAACACCGGGGAGCTGTTTTTT.

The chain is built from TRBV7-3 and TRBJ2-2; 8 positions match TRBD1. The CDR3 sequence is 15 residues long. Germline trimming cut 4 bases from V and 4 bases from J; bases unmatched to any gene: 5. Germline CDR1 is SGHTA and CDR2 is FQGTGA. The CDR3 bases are TGTGCCAGCAGCTACGGGACAGGCAGCACCGGGGAGCTGTTTTTT. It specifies CASSYGTGSTGELFF.

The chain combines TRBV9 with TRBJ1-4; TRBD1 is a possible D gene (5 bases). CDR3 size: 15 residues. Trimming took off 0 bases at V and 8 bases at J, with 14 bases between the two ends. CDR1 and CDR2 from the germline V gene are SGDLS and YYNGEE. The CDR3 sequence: CASSVGRGMGEKLFF. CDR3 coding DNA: TGTGCCAGCAGCGTAGGTCGGGGGATGGGCGAAAAACTGTTTTTT.

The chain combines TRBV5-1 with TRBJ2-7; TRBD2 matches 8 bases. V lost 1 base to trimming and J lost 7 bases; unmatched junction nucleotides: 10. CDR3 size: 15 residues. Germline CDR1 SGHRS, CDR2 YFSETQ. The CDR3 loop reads CASSLRREGQLEQYF. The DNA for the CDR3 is TGCGCCAGCAGCTTGCGTCGGGAGGGCCAATTAGAGCAGTACTTC.

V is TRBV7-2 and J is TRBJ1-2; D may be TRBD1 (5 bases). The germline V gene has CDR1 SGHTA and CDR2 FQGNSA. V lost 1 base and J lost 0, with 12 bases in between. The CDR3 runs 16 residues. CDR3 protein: CASSLGWDLANYGYTF. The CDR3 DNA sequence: TGTGCCAGCAGCTTAGGCTGGGACTTAGCTAACTATGGCTACACCTTC.

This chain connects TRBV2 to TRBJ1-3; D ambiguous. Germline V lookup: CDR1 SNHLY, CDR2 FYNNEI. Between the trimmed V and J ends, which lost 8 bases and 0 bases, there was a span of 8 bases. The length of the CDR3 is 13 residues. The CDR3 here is CASVELSGNTIYF. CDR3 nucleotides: TGTGCCAGCGTAGAGCTCTCTGGAAACACCATATATTTT.

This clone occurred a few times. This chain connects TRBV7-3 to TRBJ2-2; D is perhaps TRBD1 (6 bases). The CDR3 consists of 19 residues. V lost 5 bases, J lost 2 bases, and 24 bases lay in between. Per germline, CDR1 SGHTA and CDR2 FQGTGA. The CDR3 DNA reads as TGTGCCAGCAGCCGAAGGGGGTTAGTTGGGACACTCAACACCGGGGAGCTGTTTTTT. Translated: CASSRRGLVGTLNTGELFF.

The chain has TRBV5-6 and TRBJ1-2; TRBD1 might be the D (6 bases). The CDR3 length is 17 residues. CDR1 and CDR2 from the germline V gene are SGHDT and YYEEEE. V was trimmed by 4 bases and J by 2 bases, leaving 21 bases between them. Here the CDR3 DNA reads TGTGCCAGCAGCCAGGAGGGGTACAGGGCCCTGAACTATGGCTACACCTTC. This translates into CASSQEGYRALNYGYTF.

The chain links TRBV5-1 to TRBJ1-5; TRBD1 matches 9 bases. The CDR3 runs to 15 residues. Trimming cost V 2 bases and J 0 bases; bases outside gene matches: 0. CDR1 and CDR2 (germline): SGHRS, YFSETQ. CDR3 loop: CASSLQGASNQPQHF. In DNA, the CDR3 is TGCGCCAGCAGCTTACAGGGGGCTAGCAATCAGCCCCAGCATTTT. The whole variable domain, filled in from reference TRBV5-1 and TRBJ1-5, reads KAGVTQTPRYLIKTRGQQVTLSCSPISGHRSVSWYQQTPGQGLQFLFEYFSETQRNKGNFPGRFSGRQFSNSRSEMNVSTLELGDSALYLCASSLQGASNQPQHFGDGTRLSIL.

For the CDR3, the DNA is TGTGCCAGCAGTGGCGGAGTGAACACTGAAGCTTTCTTT. Encoded protein: CASSGGVNTEAFF. The J gene is TRBJ1-1, the V gene TRBV2, with D unresolved. Trimming left V 4 bases short and J 0 bases short, with 6 bases between. The CDR3 covers 13 residues. Germline V gene data show CDR1 as SNHLY and CDR2 as FYNNEI.

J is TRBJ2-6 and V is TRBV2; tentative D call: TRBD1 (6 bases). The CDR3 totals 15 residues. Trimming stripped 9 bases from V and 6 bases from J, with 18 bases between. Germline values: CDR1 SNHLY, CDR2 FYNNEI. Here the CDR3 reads CASLLTGRVANVLTF. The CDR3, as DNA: TGTGCCAGTCTACTCACAGGGCGGGTGGCCAACGTCCTGACTTTC. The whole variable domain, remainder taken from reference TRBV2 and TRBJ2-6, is EPEVTQTPSHQVTQMGQEVILRCVPISNHLYFYWYRQILGQKVEFLVSFYNNEISEKSEIFDDQFSVERPDGSNFTLKIRSTKLEDSAMYFCASLLTGRVANVLTFGAGSRLTVL.

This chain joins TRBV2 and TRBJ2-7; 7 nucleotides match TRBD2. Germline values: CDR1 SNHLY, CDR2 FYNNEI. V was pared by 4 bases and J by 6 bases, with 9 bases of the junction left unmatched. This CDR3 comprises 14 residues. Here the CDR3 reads CASSGASGAFEQYF. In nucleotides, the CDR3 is TGTGCCAGCAGTGGGGCTAGCGGTGCCTTCGAGCAGTACTTC.

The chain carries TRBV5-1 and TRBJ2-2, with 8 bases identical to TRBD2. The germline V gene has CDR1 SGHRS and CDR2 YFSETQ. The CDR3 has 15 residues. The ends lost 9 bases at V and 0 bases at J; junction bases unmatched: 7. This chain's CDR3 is CATGALAANTGELFF. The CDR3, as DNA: TGCGCCACCGGGGCACTAGCGGCGAACACCGGGGAGCTGTTTTTT.

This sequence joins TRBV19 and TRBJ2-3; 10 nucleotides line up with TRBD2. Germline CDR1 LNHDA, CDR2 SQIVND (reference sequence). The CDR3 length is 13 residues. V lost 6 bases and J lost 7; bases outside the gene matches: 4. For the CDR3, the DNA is TGTGCCAGTAGCGAACTAGCGGGGAATACGCAGTATTTT. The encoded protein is CASSELAGNTQYF.

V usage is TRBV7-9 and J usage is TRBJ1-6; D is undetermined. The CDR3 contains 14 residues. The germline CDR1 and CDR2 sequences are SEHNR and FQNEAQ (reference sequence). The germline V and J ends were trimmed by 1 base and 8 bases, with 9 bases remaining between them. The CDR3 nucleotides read TGTGCCAGCAGCTTAGGCGGGTCGTATTCACCCCTCCACTTT. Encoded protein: CASSLGGSYSPLHF.

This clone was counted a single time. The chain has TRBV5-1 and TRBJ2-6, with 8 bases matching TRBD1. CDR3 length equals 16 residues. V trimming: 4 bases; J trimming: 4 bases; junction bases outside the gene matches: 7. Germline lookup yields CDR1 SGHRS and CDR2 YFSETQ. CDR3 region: CASSGGQGSGANVLTF. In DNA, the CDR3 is TGCGCCAGCAGCGGAGGACAGGGATCGGGGGCCAACGTCCTGACTTTC.

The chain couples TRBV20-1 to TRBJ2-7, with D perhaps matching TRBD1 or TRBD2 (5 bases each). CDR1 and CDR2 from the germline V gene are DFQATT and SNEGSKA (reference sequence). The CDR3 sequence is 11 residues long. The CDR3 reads CRVDGGYEQYF. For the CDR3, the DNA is TGCAGGGTTGATGGGGGCTACGAGCAGTACTTC.